This TCR beta chain is drawn from a study of blood T cell repertoires in COVID-19. Everyone who took part was 18 to 89 years old, and they came from roughly 25 US areas. The assay was immunoSEQ multiplex PCR, and TCRdb's table has in-frame clones only and misses some. The repertoire holds 190,000 or so clones, with 75% to 90% as singletons. The receptor was isolated from a woman aged 25-40 years who had been exposed to COVID-19. Material for sequencing was PBMCs or T cells enriched from blood (not recorded which).

CDR3 bases: TGTGCCAGCAGCCGAGGACAGGGGGCCACAGATACGCAGTATTTT. It translates to CASSRGQGATDTQYF. The rearrangement uses TRBV11-3 and TRBJ2-3, with 11 bases fitting TRBD1. Germline V gene lookup returns CDR1 SGHNT and CDR2 YENEEA. Trimming took 5 bases from V and 2 from J; bases not matched to a gene: 3. This CDR3 region has 15 residues.